These 7 T cell receptor beta chains came from one sample sequenced in a study of cytomegalovirus exposure and HLA in healthy donors. Use of 60 Vbeta and 13 Jbeta primers characterized the PCR. Profiling relied on immunoSEQ multiplex PCR, and the TCRdb table lists in-frame clones only, not all of them. This table holds under 150,000 clones, around four fifths found once. The specimen sequenced was PBMCs. All receptors come from a man in his forties or fifties in good health and CMV-seronegative.

This chain connects TRBV19 to TRBJ2-7; 10 bases agree with TRBD2. This CDR3 region has 15 residues. CDR1 is LNHDA and CDR2 is SQIVND in the germline V gene (reference sequence). With V trimmed by 0 bases and J by 2 bases, 1 base remained unmatched. CDR3 region: CASSIDSGRAYEQYF. CDR3 sequence (DNA): TGTGCCAGTAGTATAGACAGCGGGAGGGCCTACGAGCAGTACTTC.

The chain uses TRBV19 and TRBJ1-2, with 8 bases matching TRBD1. The V segment lost 3 bases and the J segment 5 bases; nucleotides outside the gene matches: 8. This CDR3 region has 15 residues. CDR1 and CDR2 (germline): LNHDA, SQIVND (reference sequence). The CDR3 nucleotides are TGTGCCAGTAGTATTGCGCGGCAGGGGGCTTATGGCTACACCTTC. Protein product: CASSIARQGAYGYTF.

The CDR3 region is CASSTLAESSYEQYF. The CDR3 DNA reads TGTGCCAGCAGTACGCTAGCGGAAAGTTCCTACGAGCAGTACTTC. This chain uses TRBV27 with TRBJ2-7, with TRBD2 identical over 7 bases. V shed 5 bases, J shed 1 base, and the junction held 8 bases outside the gene matches. CDR3 size: 15 residues. The V gene's germline CDR1 is MNHEY and CDR2 SMNVEV (reference sequence).

CDR3: CASSQGLEADTQYF. CDR3 DNA: TGCGCCAGCAGCCAAGGGCTAGAAGCAGATACGCAGTATTTT. The chain couples TRBV4-1 to TRBJ2-3; D is undetermined. Germline-derived CDR1 and CDR2 are MGHRA and YSYEKL. The CDR3 is 14 amino acids. Trimming cost V 1 base and J 4 bases, with 9 bases left between them.

The chain is built from TRBV7-3 and TRBJ2-3; D not certain. This CDR3 region has 13 residues. V lost 2 bases, J lost 4 bases, and 7 bases lay in between. Germline-derived CDR1 and CDR2 are SGHTA and FQGTGA. CDR3 sequence: CASSLSPADTQYF. CDR3 nucleotides: TGTGCCAGCAGCTTATCACCGGCAGATACGCAGTATTTT.

The V gene is TRBV19, the J gene TRBJ1-1; D possibly corresponds to TRBD1 (5 bases). Trimming removed 8 bases at V and 5 bases at J, with 12 bases between. Per germline, CDR1 LNHDA and CDR2 SQIVND (reference sequence). This CDR3 spans 12 amino acids. CDR3 DNA sequence: TGTGCCAGTTGGAGACCAGGGACTGAAGCTTTCTTT. This translates into CASWRPGTEAFF.

V gene TRBV7-3 combines with J gene TRBJ1-1; TRBD1 might be the D (6 bases). Trimming pared 6 bases from V and 3 bases from J, leaving 14 bases between. This CDR3 spans 14 amino acids. CDR1 and CDR2 (germline): SGHTA, FQGTGA. CDR3 sequence: CASRRNRADTEAFF. As DNA, the CDR3 is TGTGCCAGCAGGCGAAACAGGGCGGACACTGAAGCTTTCTTT.